This T cell receptor beta chain was captured by sequencing in a study of T cells in Graves' hyperthyroidism and ophthalmopathy. Study-level information: Peripheral blood was collected at initial diagnosis, before any treatment. The study, taken as a whole, reports: The majority of expanded thyroid clonotypes above 0.001 also appeared in blood. In simple terms, a model built on 13 V-J features told ophthalmopathy apart from stable hyperthyroidism.

The CDR3 regions of TCR beta were amplified from RNA transcripts. Carried out on the TCR CDR3, a first-round RT-PCR used the HTBI primer set. MiXCR, run by TCRdb on the multiplex PCR reads, gives a single entry per CDR3 protein. The table has around 600,000 distinct CDR3 sequences, approximately 15% seen once; the top ten hold 6.5% to 9%. To note about this clonotype: What it recognizes is unknown.

Inclusion characteristics of ophthalmopathy patients comprised a Clinical Activity Score of at least 3, a NOSPECS grade of at least 4, and duration under 3 months. V lost 5 bases, J lost 4 bases, and 7 bases stayed unmatched. The germline V gene has CDR1 KGHSH and CDR2 LQKENI. This CDR3 is 14 amino acids long. The sequence was collected from a woman younger than 30 with Graves' ophthalmopathy. Sequencing was performed on blood. The chain recombines TRBV18 with TRBJ1-1; 7 bases fit TRBD1. The DNA for the CDR3 is TGTGCCAGCTCAACGGACAGGAGGGGCACTGAAGCTTTCTTT. Translation gives CASSTDRRGTEAFF.